These 5 T cell receptor beta chains were sequenced from one sample in a study of blood T cell repertoires in COVID-19. TCRdb keeps only in-frame clones here, not all; method: immunoSEQ multiplex PCR. The table lists around 160,000 clones, approximately 80% of them singletons. The sequenced material came from peripheral blood. These receptors were collected from a human donor in a cohort sampled during active COVID-19.

The V call is TRBV28, the J call TRBJ1-1; 9 bases map to TRBD1. V shed 4 bases and J 12 bases; nucleotides not matched to a gene: 6. Per the germline V gene, CDR1 is MDHEN and CDR2 is SYDVKM. CDR3 length: 12 residues. The CDR3 here is CASSSGQGIPFF. DNA of the CDR3: TGTGCCAGCAGTTCCGGACAGGGGATACCTTTCTTT.

This clone was observed many times. The chain employs TRBV5-4 and TRBJ2-2, with TRBD2 identical over 8 bases. Germline V lookup: CDR1 SGHNT, CDR2 YYREEE (reference sequence). The V segment lost 2 bases and the J segment 5 bases; nucleotides outside the gene matches: 5. CDR3 length: 15 amino acids. In nucleotides, the CDR3 is TGTGCCAGCAGCTTAGGACTAGCAGGTACCGGGGAGCTGTTTTTT. This encodes CASSLGLAGTGELFF.

J is TRBJ2-2 and V is TRBV5-1; 8 nucleotides agree with TRBD1. Per germline, CDR1 SGHRS and CDR2 YFSETQ. The CDR3 is 15 amino acids. J was trimmed by 3 bases and V by 6 bases; bases with no gene match: 7. The CDR3 coding sequence is TGCGCCAGCACCGCGGACAGGGCGGACACCGGGGAGCTGTTTTTT. It yields the protein CASTADRADTGELFF.

The chain uses TRBV28 and TRBJ2-3; no clear D gene. This CDR3 is 11 amino acids long. The germline gives CDR1 MDHEN, CDR2 SYDVKM. The V and J ends lost 5 bases and 7 bases respectively, with 7 bases between them. As DNA, the CDR3 is TGTGCCAGCAGTCTGAGGAATACGCAGTATTTT. Translation gives CASSLRNTQYF.

This chain joins TRBV4-1 and TRBJ1-5, with D uncertain. The V gene's germline CDR1 is MGHRA and CDR2 YSYEKL. The CDR3 extends over 14 amino acids. V was cut by 4 bases and J by 0 bases, with 7 bases left in between. CDR3 bases: TGCGCCAGCAGCCCCCAGGCTAGCAATCAGCCCCAGCATTTT. This sequence encodes CASSPQASNQPQHF.